Listed here is a single TCR beta chain. The data derive from a study of blood T cell repertoires in COVID-19. Data came from immunoSEQ multiplex PCR; TCRdb stores just in-frame clones and leaves some out. The table has 100,000 to 150,000 clones, roughly 82% seen once. V was shortened by 1 base and J by 7 bases, with 11 bases between the two germline ends. Germline loops: CDR1 SGHTA, CDR2 FQGNSA. The CDR3 covers 14 residues. Sequenced sample: peripheral blood. This sequence joins TRBV7-2 and TRBJ2-4; tentative D call: TRBD1 (6 bases). The clonotype originates from a human donor in a cohort sampled during active COVID-19. The CDR3 spells CASSLDTGWNIQYF. CDR3 DNA: TGTGCCAGCAGCTTAGATACAGGGTGGAACATTCAGTACTTC.